This section outlines one T cell receptor (beta chain) sequence together with its context. Antigen unknown. The germline V gene has CDR1 SGDLS and CDR2 YYNGEE. This CDR3 has 13 amino acids. Unmatched junction bases numbered 6, after V lost 3 bases and J lost 7 bases. The source of the sample is a study of shared clonotypes between healthy human individuals. It was CD45RO-negative cells, positively selected for CCR7, that made up naive CD8 cells, with terminally differentiated effector memory CD45RA+ cells excluded. The study drew its donors from healthy HIV-negative adults without recent acute infections or vaccinations. The authors split each subset's genomic DNA evenly across several immunoSEQ plates. TCRdb's copy holds only in-frame clones and misses some; the assay was immunoSEQ multiplex PCR. The table includes about 2.1 million clones, 85% to 95% detected once. General study results and limits: Sequencing depth was expected to affect clonotype sharing among donors.

V is TRBV9 and J is TRBJ1-1, with 7 bases aligning to TRBD1. This clonotype was sampled from a man between 18 and 35 years old in good health. Some clones in this sample may be carry-over from other donors' samples. The specimen sequenced was naive CD8+ T cells from PBMCs. The CDR3 DNA reads TGTGCCAGCAGCGCCGACAGGGCAAATGAAGCTTTCTTT. Its protein product is CASSADRANEAFF.